These 8 T cell receptor beta chains were sequenced from one sample in a study of T-cell reconstitution after alpha-beta-depleted transplantation in children. Preparation of the TCRbeta library used unique molecular identifiers. TCRdb reprocessed the PCR reads via MiXCR and lists one record per CDR3 protein. This table holds about 500,000 distinct CDR3 sequences, approximately 30% found once. The source material was PBMCs from the stem cell graft donor, sampled from the stem cell graft. The receptors come from a human donor who donated a stem cell graft to a child with aplastic anemia.

The genes are TRBV4-3 and TRBJ2-7; D gene ambiguous. Trimming removed 2 bases at V and 6 bases at J, with 14 bases between. Germline V gives CDR1 LGHNA, CDR2 YSLEER. The CDR3 extends over 14 amino acids. CDR3 nucleotides: TGCGCCAGCAGCCAAAGGACCCCCTTTTTCGAGCAGTACGTC. It specifies CASSQRTPFFEQYV.

The chain couples TRBV29-1 to TRBJ2-5; 11 nucleotides agree with TRBD2. The V gene's germline CDR1 is SQVTM and CDR2 ANQGSEA. V gave up 6 bases and J gave up 4 bases; unmatched junction bases: 10. This CDR3 spans 15 amino acids. CDR3: CSVGTLAGVAETQYF. CDR3 sequence (DNA): TGCAGCGTGGGAACACTAGCGGGAGTTGCAGAGACCCAGTACTTC.

This clonotype was recorded a few times. The J gene is TRBJ2-7, the V gene TRBV28, with D possibly matching TRBD1 (5 bases). V lost 9 bases to trimming and J lost 6 bases, with 18 bases between them. CDR3 length equals 13 residues. Per germline, CDR1 MDHEN and CDR2 SYDVKM. CDR3 loop: CARTDTWSAEQYF. In DNA, the CDR3 is TGTGCCAGGACGGACACTTGGTCGGCCGAGCAGTACTTC.

The J gene is TRBJ2-2, the V gene TRBV6-1; 8 bases align to TRBD2. V lost 2 bases, J lost 6 bases, and 11 bases stayed unmatched. From germline, CDR1 is MNHNS and CDR2 SASEGT. The CDR3 totals 17 residues. The CDR3 reads CASSEYVSGTSSGELFF. The CDR3 bases are TGTGCCAGCAGTGAATATGTTAGCGGGACGTCCTCCGGGGAGCTGTTTTTT.

The chain employs TRBV7-8 and TRBJ2-2; D call uncertain. Germline lookup yields CDR1 SGHVS and CDR2 FQNEAQ. This CDR3 comprises 15 residues. The ends were cut back, 2 bases at V and 6 bases at J, with 13 bases in the middle. The CDR3 nucleotides read TGTGCCAGCAGCTTAATGGGTAGCAGTGCCGGGGAGCTGTTTTTT. Its protein product is CASSLMGSSAGELFF.

The chain employs TRBV7-2 and TRBJ2-7; D is uncertain. The CDR3 totals 14 residues. Germline V CDR1 and CDR2: SGHTA, FQGNSA. The ends were cut back, 5 bases at V and 5 bases at J, with 16 bases in the middle. The CDR3 spells CASSRAMGLDEQYF. The DNA for the CDR3 is TGTGCCAGCAGCCGAGCCATGGGCTTGGACGAGCAGTACTTC. Filled out from reference TRBV7-2 and TRBJ2-7, the complete variable domain reads GAGVSQSPSNKVTEKGKDVELRCDPISGHTALYWYRQSLGQGLEFLIYFQGNSAPDKSGLPSDRFSAERTGGSVSTLTIQRTQQEDSAVYLCASSRAMGLDEQYFGPGTRLTVT.

The chain has TRBV11-2 and TRBJ2-4; 12 nucleotides agree with TRBD2. Germline V gene sequence: CDR1 SGHAT, CDR2 FQNNGV. V lost 4 bases, J lost 0 bases, and 16 bases stayed unmatched. This CDR3 contains 21 residues. The CDR3 is CASSSLTEGLAGGLAKNIQYF. In nucleotides, the CDR3 is TGTGCCAGCAGCTCCCTCACGGAGGGGCTAGCGGGAGGGTTAGCCAAAAACATTCAGTACTTC.

The sample holds a few counts of this clonotype. This chain connects TRBV9 to TRBJ1-2, with 8 bases that match TRBD1. The CDR3 spans 18 residues. Germline V gene lookup returns CDR1 SGDLS and CDR2 YYNGEE. The J segment lost 0 bases and the V segment lost 0 bases, leaving 10 bases of the junction unmatched. The CDR3 region has the DNA TGTGCCAGCAGCGTAGAGGCAGGGGGCCCCCAAGCTAACTATGGCTACACCTTC. This encodes CASSVEAGGPQANYGYTF.